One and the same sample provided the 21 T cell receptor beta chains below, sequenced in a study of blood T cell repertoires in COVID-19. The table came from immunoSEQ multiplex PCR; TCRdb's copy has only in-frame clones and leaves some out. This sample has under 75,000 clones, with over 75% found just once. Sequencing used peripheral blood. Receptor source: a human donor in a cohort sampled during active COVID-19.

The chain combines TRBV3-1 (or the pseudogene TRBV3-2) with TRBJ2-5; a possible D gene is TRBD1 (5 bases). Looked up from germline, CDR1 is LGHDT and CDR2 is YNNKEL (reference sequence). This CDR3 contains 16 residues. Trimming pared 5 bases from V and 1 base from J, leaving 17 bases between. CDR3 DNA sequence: TGTGCCAGCAGCTCGCAGGGTAGGGGTATCCAAGAGACCCAGTACTTC. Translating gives CASSSQGRGIQETQYF.

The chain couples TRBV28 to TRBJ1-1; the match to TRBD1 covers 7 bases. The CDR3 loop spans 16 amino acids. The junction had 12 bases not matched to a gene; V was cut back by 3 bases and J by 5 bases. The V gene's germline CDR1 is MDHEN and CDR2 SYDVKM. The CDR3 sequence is CASSFSRRGKRTEAFF. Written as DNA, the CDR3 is TGTGCCAGCAGTTTCTCTCGCAGGGGGAAGCGAACTGAAGCTTTCTTT.

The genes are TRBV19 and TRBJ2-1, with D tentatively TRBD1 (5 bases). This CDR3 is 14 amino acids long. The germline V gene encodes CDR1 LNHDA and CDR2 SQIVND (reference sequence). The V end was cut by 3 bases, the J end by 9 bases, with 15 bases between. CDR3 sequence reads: CASSIWQGSSEQFF. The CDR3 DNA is TGTGCCAGTAGTATTTGGCAGGGATCATCTGAGCAGTTCTTC.

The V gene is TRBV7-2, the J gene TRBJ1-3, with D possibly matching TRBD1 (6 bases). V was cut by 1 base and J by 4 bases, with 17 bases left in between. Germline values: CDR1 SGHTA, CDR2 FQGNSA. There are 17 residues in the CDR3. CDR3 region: CASSLVVGGANGNTIYF. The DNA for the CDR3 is TGTGCCAGCAGCTTAGTAGTTGGGGGGGCGAACGGAAACACCATATATTTT.

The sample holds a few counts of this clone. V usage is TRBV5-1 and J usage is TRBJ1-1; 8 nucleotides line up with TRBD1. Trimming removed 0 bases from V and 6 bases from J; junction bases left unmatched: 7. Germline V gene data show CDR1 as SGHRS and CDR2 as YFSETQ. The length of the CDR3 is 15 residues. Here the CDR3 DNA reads TGCGCCAGCAGCTTGGTGGCCAGGGGGCCGGCTGAAGCTTTCTTT. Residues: CASSLVARGPAEAFF.

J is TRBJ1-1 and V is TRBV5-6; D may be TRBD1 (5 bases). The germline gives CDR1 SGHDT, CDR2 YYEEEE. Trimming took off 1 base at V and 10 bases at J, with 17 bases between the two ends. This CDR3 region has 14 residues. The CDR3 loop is CASSLKTTSRGAFF. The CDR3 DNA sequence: TGTGCCAGCAGCTTGAAGACGACATCTAGGGGAGCTTTCTTT.

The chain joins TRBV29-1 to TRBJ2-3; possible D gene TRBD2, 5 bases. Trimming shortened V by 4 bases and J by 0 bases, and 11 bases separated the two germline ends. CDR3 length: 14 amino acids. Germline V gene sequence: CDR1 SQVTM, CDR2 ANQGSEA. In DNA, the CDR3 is TGCAGCGTTGGGAGGAGATTAAGCACAGATACGCAGTATTTT. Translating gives CSVGRRLSTDTQYF.

The CDR3 is CATLDRVDEKLFF. The CDR3 DNA reads TGTGCCACCCTAGACAGGGTTGATGAAAAACTGTTTTTT. This chain links TRBV28 with TRBJ1-4; TRBD1 matches at 7 bases. This CDR3 is 13 amino acids long. Germline trimming cut 10 bases from V and 6 bases from J; bases unmatched to any gene: 8. CDR1 MDHEN and CDR2 SYDVKM come from the germline V gene.

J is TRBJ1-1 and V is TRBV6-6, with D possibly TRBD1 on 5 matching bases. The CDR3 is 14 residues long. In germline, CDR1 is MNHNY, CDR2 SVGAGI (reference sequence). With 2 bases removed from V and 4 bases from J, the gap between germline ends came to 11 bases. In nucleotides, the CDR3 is TGTGCCAGCAGTTACCGGGGGGTGAGCACTGAAGCTTTCTTT. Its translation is CASSYRGVSTEAFF.

The CDR3 here is CASLNTGNTEAFF. Here the CDR3 DNA reads TGTGCCAGCCTAAATACAGGGAACACTGAAGCTTTCTTT. The V gene is TRBV6-5, the J gene TRBJ1-1; the D gene is possibly TRBD1 (5 bases). This CDR3 contains 13 residues. With 8 bases removed from V and 1 base from J, the gap between germline ends came to 11 bases. Germline V gene lookup returns CDR1 MNHEY and CDR2 SVGAGI.

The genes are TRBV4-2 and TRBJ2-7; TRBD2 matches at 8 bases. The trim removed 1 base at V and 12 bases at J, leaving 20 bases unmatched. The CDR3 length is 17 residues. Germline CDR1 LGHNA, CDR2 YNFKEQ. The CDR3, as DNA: TGTGCCAGCAGCCAAGGCCGTATCAGCGGGAGTCGGTTTCATGGGTACTTC. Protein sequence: CASSQGRISGSRFHGYF.

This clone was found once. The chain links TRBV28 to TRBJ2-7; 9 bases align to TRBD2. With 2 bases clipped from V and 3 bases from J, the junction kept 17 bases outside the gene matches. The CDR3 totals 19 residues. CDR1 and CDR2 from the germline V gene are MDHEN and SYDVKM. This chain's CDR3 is CASSLSLRASGTTGYEQYF. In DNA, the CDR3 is TGTGCCAGCAGTTTAAGTTTGAGGGCTAGCGGGACTACGGGCTACGAGCAGTACTTC.

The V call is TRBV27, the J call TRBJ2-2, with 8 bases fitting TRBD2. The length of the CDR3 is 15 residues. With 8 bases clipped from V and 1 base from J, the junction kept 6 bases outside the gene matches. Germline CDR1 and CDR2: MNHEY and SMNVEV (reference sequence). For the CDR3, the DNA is TGTGCCAGCGGGTCGAGCGGGAGGAACACCGGGGAGCTGTTTTTT. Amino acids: CASGSSGRNTGELFF.

CDR3: CASSYDQGADTEAFF. CDR3 nucleotides: TGTGCCAGCAGTTACGATCAGGGGGCGGACACTGAAGCTTTCTTT. The chain carries TRBV6-6 and TRBJ1-1; 8 nucleotides align to TRBD1. Trimming cost V 2 bases and J 3 bases; bases outside gene matches: 5. CDR3 length: 15 amino acids. Per germline, CDR1 MNHNY and CDR2 SVGAGI (reference sequence).

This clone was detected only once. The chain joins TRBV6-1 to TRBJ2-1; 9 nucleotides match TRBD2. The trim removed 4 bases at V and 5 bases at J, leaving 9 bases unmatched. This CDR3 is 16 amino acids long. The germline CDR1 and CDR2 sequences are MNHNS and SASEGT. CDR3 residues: CASSAPSGARNNEQFF. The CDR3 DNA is TGTGCCAGCAGTGCCCCTAGCGGGGCGCGGAACAATGAGCAGTTCTTC.

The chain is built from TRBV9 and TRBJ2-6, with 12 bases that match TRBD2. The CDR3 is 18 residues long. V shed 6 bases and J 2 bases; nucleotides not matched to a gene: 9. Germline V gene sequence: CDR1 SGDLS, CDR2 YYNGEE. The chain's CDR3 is CASTRLAGVGTGANVLTF. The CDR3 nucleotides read TGTGCCAGCACCCGACTAGCGGGAGTGGGAACTGGGGCCAACGTCCTGACTTTC.

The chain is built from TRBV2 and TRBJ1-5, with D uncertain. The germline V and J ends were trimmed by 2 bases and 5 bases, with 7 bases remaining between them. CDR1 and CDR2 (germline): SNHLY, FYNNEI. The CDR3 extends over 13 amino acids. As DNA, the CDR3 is TGTGCCAGCAGTGAACAGGAGGATCAGCCCCAGCATTTT. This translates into CASSEQEDQPQHF.

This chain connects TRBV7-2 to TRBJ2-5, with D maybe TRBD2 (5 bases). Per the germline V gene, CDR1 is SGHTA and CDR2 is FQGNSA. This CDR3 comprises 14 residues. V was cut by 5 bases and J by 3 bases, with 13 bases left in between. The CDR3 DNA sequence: TGTGCCAGCAGCCTGGGCGGGCAGGAAGAGACCCAGTACTTC. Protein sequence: CASSLGGQEETQYF. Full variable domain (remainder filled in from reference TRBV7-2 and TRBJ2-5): GAGVSQSPSNKVTEKGKDVELRCDPISGHTALYWYRQSLGQGLEFLIYFQGNSAPDKSGLPSDRFSAERTGGSVSTLTIQRTQQEDSAVYLCASSLGGQEETQYFGPGTRLLVL.

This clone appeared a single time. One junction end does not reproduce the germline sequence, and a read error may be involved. CDR3 amino acids: CASSGGLAGRSDTQYF. CDR3 in DNA: TGTGCCAGTAGTGGCGGGCTAGCGGGGAGGTCAGATACGCAGTATTTT. This sequence joins TRBV2 and TRBJ2-3, with 9 bases fitting TRBD2. This CDR3 is built from 16 residues. The V gene's germline CDR1 is SNHLY and CDR2 FYNNEI.

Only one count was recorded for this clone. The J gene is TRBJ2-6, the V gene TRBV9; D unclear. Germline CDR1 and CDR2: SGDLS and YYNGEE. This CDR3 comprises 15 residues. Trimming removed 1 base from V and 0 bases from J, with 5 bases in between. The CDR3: CASSVPGSGANVLTF. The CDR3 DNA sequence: TGTGCCAGCAGCGTACCAGGCTCTGGGGCCAACGTCCTGACTTTC.

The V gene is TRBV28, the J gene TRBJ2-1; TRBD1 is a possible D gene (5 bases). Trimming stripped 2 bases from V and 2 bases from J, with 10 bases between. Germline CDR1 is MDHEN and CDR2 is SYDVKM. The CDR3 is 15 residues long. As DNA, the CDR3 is TGTGCCAGCAGTTTAGGGCAGGGAACCTACAATGAGCAGTTCTTC. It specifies CASSLGQGTYNEQFF. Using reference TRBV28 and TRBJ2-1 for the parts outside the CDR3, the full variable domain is DVKVTQSSRYLVKRTGEKVFLECVQDMDHENMFWYRQDPGLGLRLIYFSYDVKMKEKGDIPEGYSVSREKKERFSLILESASTNQTSMYLCASSLGQGTYNEQFFGPGTRLTVL.